This T cell receptor (beta chain) originates from a study of blood T cell repertoires in COVID-19. Study-level information: The origin of the acute and convalescent COVID-19 samples was the United States, Italy and Spain.

The method was immunoSEQ multiplex PCR; TCRdb's version includes in-frame clones alone and lacks a portion of them. Of fewer than 200,000 clones listed, around 78% are singletons. Per germline, CDR1 SEHNR and CDR2 FQNEAQ (reference sequence). The CDR3 extends over 17 amino acids. V trimming: 5 bases; J trimming: 1 base; junction bases outside the gene matches: 11. Participants were placed into cohorts based on the clinical history they reported. For recovered donors of Cohort 3, there were two negative PCRs, clearance, or symptom resolution. Sample: PBMCs or T cells enriched from blood (not recorded which). This clonotype was sampled from a woman aged 50 to 65 who had recovered from COVID-19. The rearrangement joins TRBV7-9 to TRBJ1-1; 9 nucleotides line up with TRBD1. CDR3 sequence (DNA): TGTGCCAGCAGCACCCGTTATGGGACAGGGCCGAACACTGAAGCTTTCTTT. It translates to CASSTRYGTGPNTEAFF.